This T cell receptor beta chain is from a study of blood T cell repertoires in COVID-19. Turning to the study itself: The United States, Italy and Spain supplied acute and convalescent COVID-19 samples. Nucleic acid was either cDNA or gDNA, and it came from T cells, B-cell-depleted T cells, or PBMCs.

CDR3 length: 15 amino acids. V dropped 0 bases and J dropped 0 bases, with 6 bases sitting between them. Germline values: CDR1 LGHNA, CDR2 YSLEER. In the original analysis: Nucleated cell number was recorded as an estimate derived from reference gene primer amplification. Sequenced by immunoSEQ multiplex PCR; TCRdb stores in-frame clones only, minus some. V, J and clone size reflect that table, while D and trimming were determined from the DNA. The data contain roughly 49,000 clones, around 84% of them singletons. This clone appeared once. The sample consisted of peripheral blood. The rearrangement links TRBV4-3 to TRBJ2-1; D is uncertain. This TCR was recovered from an elderly man with active COVID-19. DNA of the CDR3: TGCGCCAGCAGCCAAGAAGTGAGCTCCTACAATGAGCAGTTCTTC. This gives the protein CASSQEVSSYNEQFF.